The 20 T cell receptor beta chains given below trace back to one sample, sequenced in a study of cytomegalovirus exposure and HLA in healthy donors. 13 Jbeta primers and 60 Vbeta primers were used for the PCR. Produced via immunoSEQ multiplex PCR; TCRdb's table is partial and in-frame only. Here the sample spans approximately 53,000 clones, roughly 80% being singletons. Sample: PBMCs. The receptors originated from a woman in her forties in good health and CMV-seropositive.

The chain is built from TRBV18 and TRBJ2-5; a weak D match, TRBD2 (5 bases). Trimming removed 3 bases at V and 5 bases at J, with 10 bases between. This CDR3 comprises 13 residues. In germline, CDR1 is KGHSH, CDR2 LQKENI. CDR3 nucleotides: TGTGCCAGCTCACCTCAGTCGGGGGAGACCCAGTACTTC. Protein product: CASSPQSGETQYF.

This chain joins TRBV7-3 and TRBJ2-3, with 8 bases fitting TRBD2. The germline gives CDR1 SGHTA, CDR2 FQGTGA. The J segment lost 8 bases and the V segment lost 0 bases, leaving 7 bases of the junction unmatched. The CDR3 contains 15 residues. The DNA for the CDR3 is TGTGCCAGCAGCTTAACAGCGGGGGAAGGGGGTACGCAGTATTTT. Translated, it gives CASSLTAGEGGTQYF.

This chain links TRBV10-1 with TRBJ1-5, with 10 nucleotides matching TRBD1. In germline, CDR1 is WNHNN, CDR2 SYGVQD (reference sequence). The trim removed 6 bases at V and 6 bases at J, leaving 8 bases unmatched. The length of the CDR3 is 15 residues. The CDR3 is CASRGFRDRGQPQHF. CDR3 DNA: TGCGCCAGCAGAGGGTTCCGGGACAGGGGTCAGCCCCAGCATTTT.

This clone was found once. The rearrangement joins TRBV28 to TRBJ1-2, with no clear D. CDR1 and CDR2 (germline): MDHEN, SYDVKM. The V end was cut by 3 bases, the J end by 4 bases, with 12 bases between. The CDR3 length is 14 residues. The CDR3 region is CASSFIVVSYGYTF. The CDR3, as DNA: TGTGCCAGCAGTTTTATCGTAGTTAGCTATGGCTACACCTTC.

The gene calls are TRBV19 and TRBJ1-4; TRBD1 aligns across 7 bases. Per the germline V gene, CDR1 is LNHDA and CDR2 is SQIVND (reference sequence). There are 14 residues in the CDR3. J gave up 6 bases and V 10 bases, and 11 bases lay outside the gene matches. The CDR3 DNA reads TGTGCCACCCATGACCGGGACAGAGATGAAAAACTGTTTTTT. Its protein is CATHDRDRDEKLFF.

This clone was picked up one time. CDR3 sequence reads: CAWSAGTVNSPLHF. CDR3 nucleotides: TGTGCCTGGAGTGCCGGGACAGTTAATTCACCCCTCCACTTT. The V gene is TRBV30, the J gene TRBJ1-6, with 7 bases fitting TRBD1. Germline V lookup: CDR1 GTSNPN, CDR2 SVGIG (reference sequence). V lost 1 base, J lost 6 bases, and 3 bases stayed unmatched. This CDR3 region has 14 residues.

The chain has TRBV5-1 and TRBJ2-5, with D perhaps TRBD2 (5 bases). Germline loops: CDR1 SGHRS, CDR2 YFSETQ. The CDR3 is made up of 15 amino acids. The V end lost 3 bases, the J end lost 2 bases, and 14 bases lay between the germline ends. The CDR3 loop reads CASSWGADKQETQYF. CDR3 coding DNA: TGCGCCAGCAGCTGGGGAGCCGACAAGCAAGAGACCCAGTACTTC. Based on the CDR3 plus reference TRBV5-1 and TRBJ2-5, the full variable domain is KAGVTQTPRYLIKTRGQQVTLSCSPISGHRSVSWYQQTPGQGLQFLFEYFSETQRNKGNFPGRFSGRQFSNSRSEMNVSTLELGDSALYLCASSWGADKQETQYFGPGTRLLVL.

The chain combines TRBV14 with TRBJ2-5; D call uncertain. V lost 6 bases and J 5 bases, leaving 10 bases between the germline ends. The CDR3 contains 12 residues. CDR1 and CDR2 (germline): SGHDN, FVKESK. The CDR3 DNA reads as TGTGCCAGCAGTCTGCTCCGGGAGACCCAGTACTTC. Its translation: CASSLLRETQYF.

The CDR3 region has the DNA TGTGCCAGCAGCCCCCGGGACAGCCCGAATCAGCCCCAGCATTTT. Its protein product is CASSPRDSPNQPQHF. The rearrangement links TRBV11-2 to TRBJ1-5, with 7 bases matching TRBD1. CDR3 length equals 15 residues. Germline V gene lookup returns CDR1 SGHAT and CDR2 FQNNGV. After removal of 5 bases from V and 4 bases from J, the junction contained 8 bases not matched to a gene.

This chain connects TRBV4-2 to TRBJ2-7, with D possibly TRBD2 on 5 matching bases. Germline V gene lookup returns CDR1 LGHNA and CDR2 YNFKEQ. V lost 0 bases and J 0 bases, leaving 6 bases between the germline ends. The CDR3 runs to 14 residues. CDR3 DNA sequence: TGTGCCAGCAGCCAAGAGGGGAGCTCCTACGAGCAGTACTTC. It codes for CASSQEGSSYEQYF.

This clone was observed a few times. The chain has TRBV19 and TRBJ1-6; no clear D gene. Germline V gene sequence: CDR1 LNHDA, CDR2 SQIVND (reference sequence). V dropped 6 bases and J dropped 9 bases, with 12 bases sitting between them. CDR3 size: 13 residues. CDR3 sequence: CASSTVGASPLHF. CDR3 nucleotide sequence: TGTGCCAGTAGCACGGTAGGAGCTTCACCCCTCCACTTT.

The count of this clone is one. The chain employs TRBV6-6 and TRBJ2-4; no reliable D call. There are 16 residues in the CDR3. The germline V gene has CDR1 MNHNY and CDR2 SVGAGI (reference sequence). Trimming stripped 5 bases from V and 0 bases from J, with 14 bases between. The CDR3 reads CASSPPSERAKNIQYF. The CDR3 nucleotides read TGTGCCAGCAGTCCCCCGAGTGAACGAGCCAAAAACATTCAGTACTTC.

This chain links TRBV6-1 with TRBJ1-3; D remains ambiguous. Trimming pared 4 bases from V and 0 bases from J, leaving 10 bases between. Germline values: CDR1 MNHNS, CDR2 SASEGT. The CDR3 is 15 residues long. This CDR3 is CASSVSRASGNTIYF. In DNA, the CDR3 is TGTGCCAGCAGTGTATCGAGGGCCTCTGGAAACACCATATATTTT.

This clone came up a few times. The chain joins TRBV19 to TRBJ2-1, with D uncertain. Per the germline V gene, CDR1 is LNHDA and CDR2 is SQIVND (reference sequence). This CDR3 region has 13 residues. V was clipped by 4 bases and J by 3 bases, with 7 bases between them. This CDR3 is CASSRLVYNEQFF. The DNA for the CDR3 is TGTGCCAGTAGTAGACTGGTCTACAATGAGCAGTTCTTC.

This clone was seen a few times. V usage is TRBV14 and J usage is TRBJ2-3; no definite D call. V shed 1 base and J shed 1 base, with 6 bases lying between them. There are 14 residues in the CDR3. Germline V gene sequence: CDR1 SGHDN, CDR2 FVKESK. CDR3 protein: CASSQVRGTDTQYF. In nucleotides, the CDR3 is TGTGCCAGCAGCCAAGTTCGGGGCACAGATACGCAGTATTTT.

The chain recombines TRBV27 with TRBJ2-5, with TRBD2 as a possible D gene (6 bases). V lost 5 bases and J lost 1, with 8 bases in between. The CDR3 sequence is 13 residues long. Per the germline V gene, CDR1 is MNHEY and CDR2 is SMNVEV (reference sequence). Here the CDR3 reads CASSTGSQETQYF. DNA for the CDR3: TGTGCCAGCAGTACCGGGAGCCAAGAGACCCAGTACTTC.

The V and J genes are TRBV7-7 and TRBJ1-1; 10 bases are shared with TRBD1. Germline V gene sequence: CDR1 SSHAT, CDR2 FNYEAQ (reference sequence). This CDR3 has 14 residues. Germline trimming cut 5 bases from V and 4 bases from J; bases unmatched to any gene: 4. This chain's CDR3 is CASSPGQGSTEAFF. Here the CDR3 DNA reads TGTGCCAGCAGCCCGGGACAGGGGAGCACTGAAGCTTTCTTT.

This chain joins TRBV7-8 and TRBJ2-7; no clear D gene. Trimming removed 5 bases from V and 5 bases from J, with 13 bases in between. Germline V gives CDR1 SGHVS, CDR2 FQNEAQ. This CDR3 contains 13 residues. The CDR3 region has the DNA TGTGCCAGCAGCGAGGCTGCCGTCCACGAGCAGTACTTC. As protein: CASSEAAVHEQYF. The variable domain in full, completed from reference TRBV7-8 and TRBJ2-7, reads GAGVSQSPRYKVAKRGQDVALRCDPISGHVSLFWYQQALGQGPEFLTYFQNEAQLDKSGLPSDRFFAERPEGSVSTLKIQRTQQEDSAVYLCASSEAAVHEQYFGPGTRLTVT.

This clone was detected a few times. The chain's CDR3 is CAINRQGEGNEQFF. The CDR3, as DNA: TGTGCCATCAACCGACAGGGCGAGGGTAATGAGCAGTTCTTC. The chain joins TRBV10-3 to TRBJ2-1, with 7 bases matching TRBD1. The CDR3 runs 14 residues. CDR1 is ENHRY and CDR2 is SYGVKD in the germline V gene. J gave up 7 bases and V 7 bases, and 10 bases lay outside the gene matches.

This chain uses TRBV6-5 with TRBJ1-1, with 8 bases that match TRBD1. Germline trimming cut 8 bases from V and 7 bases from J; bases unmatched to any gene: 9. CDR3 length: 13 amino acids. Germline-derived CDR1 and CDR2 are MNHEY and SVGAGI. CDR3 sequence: CASHPSGGGEAFF. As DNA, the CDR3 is TGTGCCAGCCACCCCTCAGGGGGCGGTGAAGCTTTCTTT.